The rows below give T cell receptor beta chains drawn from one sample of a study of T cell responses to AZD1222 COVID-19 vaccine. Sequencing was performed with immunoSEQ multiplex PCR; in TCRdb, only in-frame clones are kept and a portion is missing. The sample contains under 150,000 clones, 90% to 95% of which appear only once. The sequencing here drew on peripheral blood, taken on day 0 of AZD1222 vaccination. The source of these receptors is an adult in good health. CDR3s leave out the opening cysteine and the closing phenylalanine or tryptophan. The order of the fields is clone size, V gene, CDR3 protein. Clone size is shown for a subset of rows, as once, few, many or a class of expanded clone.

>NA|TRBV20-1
SASSPASGITDTQY
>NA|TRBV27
ASSLGQGWEKLF
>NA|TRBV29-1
IGARTDTQY
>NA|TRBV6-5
ASNTSGRTDTQY
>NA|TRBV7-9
ASSPSAMNEQF
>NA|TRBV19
ASSPTGGNYEQY
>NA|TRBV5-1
ASSFSLSRDEQY
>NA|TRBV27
ASSYSGRVTYGYT
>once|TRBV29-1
SVGGGEADTQY
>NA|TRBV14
ASSFTSGSTDTQY
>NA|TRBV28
ASSLFPWDPGNTIY
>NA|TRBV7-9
ASSSPGQGATDTQY
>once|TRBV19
ASNDREGSYNEQF
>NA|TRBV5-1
ASSLKRPSEAF
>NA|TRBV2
ATTGHGNEKLF
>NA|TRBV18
ASSPLSGRAPYEQY
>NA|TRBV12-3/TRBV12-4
ASSTGIREGYT
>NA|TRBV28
ASSSVVADHEQY
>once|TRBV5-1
ASSLAGQATEAF
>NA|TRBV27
ASSWGGDHNEQF
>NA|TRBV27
ASSLNNSPLH
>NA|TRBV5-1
ASSLKDDTEAF
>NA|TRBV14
ASSHISGRGNEQF
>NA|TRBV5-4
ASSFPLAGTDTQY
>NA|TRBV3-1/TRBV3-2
ASSQESGPHNEQF
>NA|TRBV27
ASSLIMRANTEAF
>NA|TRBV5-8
ASSWGVNEQY
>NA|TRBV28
ASSPPGRYEQY
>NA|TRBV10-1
ASSESGGASYEQY
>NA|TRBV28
ASSPASVRQVPNYGYT
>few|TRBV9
ASSPPQGTSSTGELF
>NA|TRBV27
ASSLLGLDNSPLH
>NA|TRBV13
ASSSPPPSPGELF
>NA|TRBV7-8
ASSLVGQVTDTQY
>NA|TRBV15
ATSGTGGTQY